Described below is a single T cell receptor beta chain sequence and its context. The CDR3 spans 16 residues. With 5 bases removed from V and 3 bases from J, the gap between germline ends came to 17 bases. Germline V gene lookup returns CDR1 SGHRS and CDR2 YFSETQ. This sample was taken from a study of T cells after somatic rescue of genetic block. TCRdb's table, derived via immunoSEQ multiplex PCR, lists solely in-frame clones and lacks some. This sample has 70,000 or so clones, with 85% to 95% found just once. The rearrangement joins TRBV5-1 to TRBJ2-2; D might be TRBD1 (6 bases). This clonotype was obtained from a man aged 35 to 55. Sequences were obtained from peripheral blood mononuclear cells (PBMCs). CDR3 DNA: TGCGCCAGCAGTTATGATAGGGGGACGGACACCGGGGAGCTGTTTTTT. It translates to CASSYDRGTDTGELFF.